This T cell receptor beta chain was captured by sequencing in a study of control samples from healthy donors and cancer patients. Germline V gene lookup returns CDR1 MGHRA and CDR2 YSYEKL. The length of the CDR3 is 14 residues. Trimming pared 3 bases from V and 5 bases from J, leaving 13 bases between. Here immunoSEQ multiplex PCR was the method, and the copy in TCRdb shows in-frame clones only, minus some. This table holds about 83,000 clones, 91% found once. The V gene is TRBV4-1, the J gene TRBJ1-2, with unresolved D. Sequenced material: blood. The receptor comes from a middle-aged man in good health. CDR3 protein: CASSQTDTDYGYTF. In DNA form, the CDR3 reads TGCGCCAGCAGCCAGACTGACACAGATTATGGCTACACCTTC.